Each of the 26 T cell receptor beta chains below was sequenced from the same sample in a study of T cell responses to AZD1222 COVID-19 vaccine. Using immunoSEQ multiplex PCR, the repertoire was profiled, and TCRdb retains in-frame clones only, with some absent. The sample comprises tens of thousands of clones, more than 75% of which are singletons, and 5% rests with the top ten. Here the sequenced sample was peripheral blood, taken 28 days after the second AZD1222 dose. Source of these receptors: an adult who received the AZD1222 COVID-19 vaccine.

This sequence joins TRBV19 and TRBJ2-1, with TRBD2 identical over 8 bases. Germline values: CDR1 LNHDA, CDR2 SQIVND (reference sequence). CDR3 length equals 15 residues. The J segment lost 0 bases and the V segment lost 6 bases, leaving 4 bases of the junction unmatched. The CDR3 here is CASSVSGSSYNEQFF. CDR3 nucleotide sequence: TGTGCCAGTAGCGTAAGCGGGAGCTCCTACAATGAGCAGTTCTTC.

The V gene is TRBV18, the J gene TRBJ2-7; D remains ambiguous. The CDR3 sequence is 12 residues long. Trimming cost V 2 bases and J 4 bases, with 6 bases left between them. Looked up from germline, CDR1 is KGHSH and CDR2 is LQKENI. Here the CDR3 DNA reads TGTGCCAGCTCACCAGTGGAGTACGAGCAGTACTTC. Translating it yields CASSPVEYEQYF.

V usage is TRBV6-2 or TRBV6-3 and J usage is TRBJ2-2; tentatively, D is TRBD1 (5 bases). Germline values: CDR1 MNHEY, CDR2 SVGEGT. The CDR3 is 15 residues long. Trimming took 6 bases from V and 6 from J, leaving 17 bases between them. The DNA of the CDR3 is TGTGCCAGCAGCTCCCCTCATCAGGGTGCCGGGGAGCTGTTTTTT. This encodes CASSSPHQGAGELFF.

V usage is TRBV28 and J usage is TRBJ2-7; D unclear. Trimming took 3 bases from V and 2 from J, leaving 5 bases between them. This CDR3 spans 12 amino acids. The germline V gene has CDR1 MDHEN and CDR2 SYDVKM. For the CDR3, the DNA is TGTGCCAGCAGTTTTGAGGCCTACGAGCAGTACTTC. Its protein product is CASSFEAYEQYF.

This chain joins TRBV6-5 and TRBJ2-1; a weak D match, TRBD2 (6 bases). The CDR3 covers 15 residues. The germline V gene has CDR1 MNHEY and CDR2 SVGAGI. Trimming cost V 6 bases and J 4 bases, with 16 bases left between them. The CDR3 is CASSPLTGEYNEQFF. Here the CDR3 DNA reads TGTGCCAGCAGCCCCCTAACGGGGGAGTACAATGAGCAGTTCTTC.

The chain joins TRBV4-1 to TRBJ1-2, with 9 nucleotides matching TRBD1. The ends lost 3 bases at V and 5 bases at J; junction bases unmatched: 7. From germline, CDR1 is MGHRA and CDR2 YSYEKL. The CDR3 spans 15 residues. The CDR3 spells CASSQDRGVGYGYTF. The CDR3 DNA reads TGCGCCAGCAGCCAGGACAGGGGAGTTGGGTATGGCTACACCTTC.

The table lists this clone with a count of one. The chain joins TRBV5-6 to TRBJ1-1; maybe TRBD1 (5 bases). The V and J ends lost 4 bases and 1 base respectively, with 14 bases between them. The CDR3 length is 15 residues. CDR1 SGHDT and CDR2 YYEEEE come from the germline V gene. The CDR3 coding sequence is TGTGCCAGCAGCAGGCGGGGCAATTCGAACACTGAAGCTTTCTTT. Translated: CASSRRGNSNTEAFF.

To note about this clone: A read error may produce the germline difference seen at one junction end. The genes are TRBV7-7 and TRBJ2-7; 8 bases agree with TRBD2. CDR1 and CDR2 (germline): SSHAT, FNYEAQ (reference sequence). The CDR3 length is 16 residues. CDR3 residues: CASSLSGASGLYEQYF. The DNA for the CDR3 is TGTGCTAGCAGCCTAAGCGGAGCTAGCGGGCTCTACGAGCAGTACTTC.

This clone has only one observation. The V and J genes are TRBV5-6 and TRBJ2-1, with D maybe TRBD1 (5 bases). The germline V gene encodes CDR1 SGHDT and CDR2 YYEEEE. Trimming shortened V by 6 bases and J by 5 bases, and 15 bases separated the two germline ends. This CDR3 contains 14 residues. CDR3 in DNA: TGTGCCAGCAAACTTAGGGGTGGGGACAATGAGCAGTTCTTC. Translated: CASKLRGGDNEQFF.

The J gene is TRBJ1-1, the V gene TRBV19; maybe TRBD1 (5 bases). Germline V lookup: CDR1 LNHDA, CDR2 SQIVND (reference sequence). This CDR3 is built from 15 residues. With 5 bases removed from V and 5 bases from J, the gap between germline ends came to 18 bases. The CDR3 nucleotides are TGTGCCAGTAGTCCCCCCCAAGGGGCGGGGACTGAAGCTTTCTTT. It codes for CASSPPQGAGTEAFF.

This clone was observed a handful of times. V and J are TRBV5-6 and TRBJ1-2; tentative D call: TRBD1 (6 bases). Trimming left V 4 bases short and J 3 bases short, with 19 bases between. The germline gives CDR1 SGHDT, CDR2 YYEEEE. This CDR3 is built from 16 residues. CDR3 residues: CASSPETGEDYYGYTF. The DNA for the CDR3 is TGTGCCAGCAGCCCTGAGACAGGCGAGGACTACTATGGCTACACCTTC. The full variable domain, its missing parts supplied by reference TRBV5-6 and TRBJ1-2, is DAGVTQSPTHLIKTRGQQVTLRCSPKSGHDTVSWYQQALGQGPQFIFQYYEEEERQRGNFPDRFSGHQFPNYSSELNVNALLLGDSALYLCASSPETGEDYYGYTFGSGTRLTVV.

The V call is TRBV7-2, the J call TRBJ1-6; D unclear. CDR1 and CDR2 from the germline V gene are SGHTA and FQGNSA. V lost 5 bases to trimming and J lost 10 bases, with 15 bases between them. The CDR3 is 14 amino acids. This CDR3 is CASSPPGSGSPLHF. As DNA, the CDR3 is TGTGCCAGCAGCCCGCCCGGGTCGGGGTCACCCCTCCACTTT.

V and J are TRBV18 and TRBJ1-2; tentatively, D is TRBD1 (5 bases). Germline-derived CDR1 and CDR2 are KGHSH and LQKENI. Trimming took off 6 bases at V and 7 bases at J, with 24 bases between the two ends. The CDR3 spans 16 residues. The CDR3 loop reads CASSRDAESSVGGYTF. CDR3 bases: TGTGCCAGCTCGCGGGACGCCGAATCGTCAGTGGGTGGCTACACCTTC.

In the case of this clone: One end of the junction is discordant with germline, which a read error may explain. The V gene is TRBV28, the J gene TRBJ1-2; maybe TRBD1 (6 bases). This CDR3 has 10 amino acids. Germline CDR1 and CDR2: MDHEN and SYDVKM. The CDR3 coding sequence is TGTGCCAGCGGGATGGGGGCCCCGGCCTTC. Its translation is CASGMGAPAF.

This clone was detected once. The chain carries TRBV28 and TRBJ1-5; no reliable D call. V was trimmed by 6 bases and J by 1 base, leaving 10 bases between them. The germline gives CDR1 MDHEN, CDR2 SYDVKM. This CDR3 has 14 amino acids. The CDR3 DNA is TGTGCCAGCAGGCCCGGCCAAAGCAATCAGCCCCAGCATTTT. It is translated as CASRPGQSNQPQHF.

CDR3 DNA sequence: TGTGCCAGCAGTTACTCGCTGGGAGGGCCCTACGAGCAGTACTTC. Its protein is CASSYSLGGPYEQYF. The rearrangement joins TRBV6-5 to TRBJ2-7, with 7 bases that match TRBD2. This CDR3 is 15 amino acids long. With 0 bases clipped from V and 2 bases from J, the junction kept 4 bases outside the gene matches. Germline V lookup: CDR1 MNHEY, CDR2 SVGAGI.

The CDR3 loop is CASSAGTGVGYTF. The CDR3, as DNA: TGTGCCAGCAGCGCCGGGACAGGGGTCGGCTACACCTTC. The chain joins TRBV5-6 to TRBJ1-2; 10 bases line up with TRBD1. The CDR3 covers 13 residues. After removal of 4 bases from V and 8 bases from J, the junction contained 5 bases not matched to a gene. Germline V lookup: CDR1 SGHDT, CDR2 YYEEEE.

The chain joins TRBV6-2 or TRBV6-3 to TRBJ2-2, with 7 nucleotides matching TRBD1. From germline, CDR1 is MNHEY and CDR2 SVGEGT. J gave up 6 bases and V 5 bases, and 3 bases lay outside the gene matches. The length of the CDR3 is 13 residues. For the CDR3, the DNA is TGTGCCAGCAGTAGACAGGGCCCCGGGGAGCTGTTTTTT. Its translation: CASSRQGPGELFF.

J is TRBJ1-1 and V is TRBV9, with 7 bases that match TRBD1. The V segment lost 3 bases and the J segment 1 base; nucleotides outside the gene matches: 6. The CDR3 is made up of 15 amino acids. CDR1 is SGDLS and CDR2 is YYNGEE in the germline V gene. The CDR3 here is CASSETGDPNTEAFF. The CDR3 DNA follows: TGTGCCAGCAGCGAAACAGGGGACCCGAACACTGAAGCTTTCTTT. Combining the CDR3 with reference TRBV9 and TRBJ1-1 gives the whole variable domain DSGVTQTPKHLITATGQRVTLRCSPRSGDLSVYWYQQSLDQGLQFLIQYYNGEERAKGNILERFSAQQFPDLHSELNLSSLELGDSALYFCASSETGDPNTEAFFGQGTRLTVV.

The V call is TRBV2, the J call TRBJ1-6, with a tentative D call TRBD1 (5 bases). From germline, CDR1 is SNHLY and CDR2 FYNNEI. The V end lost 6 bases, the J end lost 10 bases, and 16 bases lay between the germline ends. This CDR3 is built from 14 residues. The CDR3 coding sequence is TGTGCCAGCAGGGGAGCGGGGGTTGGATCACCCCTCCACTTT. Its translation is CASRGAGVGSPLHF.

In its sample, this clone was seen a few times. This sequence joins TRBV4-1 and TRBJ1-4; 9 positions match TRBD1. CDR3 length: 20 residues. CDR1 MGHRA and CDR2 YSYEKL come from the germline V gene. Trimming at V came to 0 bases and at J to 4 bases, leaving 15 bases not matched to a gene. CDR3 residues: CASSQDRWTGVQGGNEKLFF. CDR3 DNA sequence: TGCGCCAGCAGCCAAGATCGGTGGACAGGGGTCCAAGGAGGTAATGAAAAACTGTTTTTT.

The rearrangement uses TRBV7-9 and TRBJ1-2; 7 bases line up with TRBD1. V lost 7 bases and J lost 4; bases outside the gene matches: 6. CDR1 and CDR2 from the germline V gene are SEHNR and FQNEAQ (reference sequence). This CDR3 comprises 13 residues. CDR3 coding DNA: TGTGCCAGCACCGTGGGACAGACCTATGGCTACACCTTC. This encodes CASTVGQTYGYTF.

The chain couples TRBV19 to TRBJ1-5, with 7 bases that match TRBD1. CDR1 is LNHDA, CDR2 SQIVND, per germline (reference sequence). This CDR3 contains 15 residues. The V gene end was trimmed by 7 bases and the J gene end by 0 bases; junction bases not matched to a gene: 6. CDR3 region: CASTRGQTSNQPQHF. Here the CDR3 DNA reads TGTGCCAGTACCAGGGGACAGACTAGCAATCAGCCCCAGCATTTT.

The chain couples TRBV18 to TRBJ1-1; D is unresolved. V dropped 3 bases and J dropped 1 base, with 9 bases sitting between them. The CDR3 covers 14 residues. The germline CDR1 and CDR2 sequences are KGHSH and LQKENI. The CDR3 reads CASSPPSQNTEAFF. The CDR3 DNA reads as TGTGCCAGCTCACCTCCGTCTCAGAACACTGAAGCTTTCTTT.

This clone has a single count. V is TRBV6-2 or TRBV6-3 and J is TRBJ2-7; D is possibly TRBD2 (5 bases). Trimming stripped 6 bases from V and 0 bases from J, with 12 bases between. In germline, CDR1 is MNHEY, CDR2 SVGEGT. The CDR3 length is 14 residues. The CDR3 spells CASSPGGSSYEQYF. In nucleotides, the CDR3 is TGTGCCAGCAGCCCCGGTGGGAGCTCCTACGAGCAGTACTTC.

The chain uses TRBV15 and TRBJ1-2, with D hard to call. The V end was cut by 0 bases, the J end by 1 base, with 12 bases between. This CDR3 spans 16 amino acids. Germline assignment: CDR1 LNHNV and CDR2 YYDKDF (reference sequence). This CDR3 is CATSRDPVAVNYGYTF. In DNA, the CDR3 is TGTGCCACCAGCAGAGATCCGGTCGCCGTTAACTATGGCTACACCTTC.